A selection of T cell receptor beta chains follows, all from one sample in a study of T cells after yellow fever vaccination. MiXCR, applied by TCRdb to the 5' RACE reads, yields one record per CDR3 protein. This table has more than 200,000 distinct CDR3 sequences, about 3.5% appearing once. This specimen was PBMCs, taken 15 days after the yellow fever booster vaccination. These receptor sequences come from a man aged 18 to 29 who received the YFV17D yellow fever vaccine. Both conserved end residues are part of each CDR3. D genes are given only for firm matches. The size field reads once, few or many counts, or a class when the clone is expanded.

V gene: TRBV12-3/TRBV12-4; J gene: TRBJ2-2; D gene: NA; CDR3 length: 13; clone size: many; CDR3 DNA: TGTGCCAGCAGTAACAGGAACACCGGGGAGCTGTTTTTT; CDR3 protein: CASSNRNTGELFF
V gene: TRBV7-2; J gene: TRBJ2-5; D gene: NA; CDR3 length: 14; clone size: many; CDR3 DNA: TGTGCCAGCAGCTTAGTGCATAGTCAAGAGACCCAGTACTTC; CDR3 protein: CASSLVHSQETQYF
V gene: TRBV20-1; J gene: TRBJ1-6; D gene: NA; CDR3 length: 15; clone size: many; CDR3 DNA: TGCAGTGCTAGAGAATCCGGGCCAGCTACTTCTCCCCTCCACTTT; CDR3 protein: CSARESGPATSPLHF
V gene: TRBV15; J gene: TRBJ1-5; D gene: NA; CDR3 length: 17; clone size: many; CDR3 DNA: TGTGCCACCAGCAGAGATCAGTTAGGGAGCCCCAATCAGCCCCAGCATTTT; CDR3 protein: CATSRDQLGSPNQPQHF
V gene: TRBV18; J gene: TRBJ1-3; D gene: NA; CDR3 length: 16; clone size: many; CDR3 DNA: TGTGCCAGCTCACCTCCAGCTGCGAGCTCTGGAAACACCATATATTTT; CDR3 protein: CASSPPAASSGNTIYF
V gene: TRBV6-6; J gene: TRBJ1-2; D gene: NA; CDR3 length: 12; clone size: many; CDR3 DNA: TGTGCCAGCAGTTGGGTGCCCGATGGCTACACCTTC; CDR3 protein: CASSWVPDGYTF
V gene: TRBV29-1; J gene: TRBJ1-1; D gene: NA; CDR3 length: 13; clone size: many; CDR3 DNA: TGCAGCGGGTGGGACGCCTGGGACACTGAAGCTTTCTTT; CDR3 protein: CSGWDAWDTEAFF
V gene: TRBV7-9; J gene: TRBJ1-2; D gene: TRBD1; CDR3 length: 16; clone size: many; CDR3 DNA: TGTGCCAGCAGCCCTCAACCGGGACAGGGACTCTATGGCTACACCTTC; CDR3 protein: CASSPQPGQGLYGYTF
V gene: TRBV6-5; J gene: TRBJ1-2; D gene: NA; CDR3 length: 12; clone size: many; CDR3 DNA: TGTGCCAGCCGTGGAATGTCCTATGGCTACACCTTC; CDR3 protein: CASRGMSYGYTF
V gene: TRBV28; J gene: TRBJ1-3; D gene: NA; CDR3 length: 16; clone size: many; CDR3 DNA: TGTGCCAGCAGTTATACAGGAGGCCCACTGGGAAACACCATATATTTT; CDR3 protein: CASSYTGGPLGNTIYF
V gene: TRBV20-1; J gene: TRBJ1-2; D gene: NA; CDR3 length: 12; clone size: few; CDR3 DNA: TGCAGTGCTAGAGTACAGAACTATGGCTACACCTTC; CDR3 protein: CSARVQNYGYTF